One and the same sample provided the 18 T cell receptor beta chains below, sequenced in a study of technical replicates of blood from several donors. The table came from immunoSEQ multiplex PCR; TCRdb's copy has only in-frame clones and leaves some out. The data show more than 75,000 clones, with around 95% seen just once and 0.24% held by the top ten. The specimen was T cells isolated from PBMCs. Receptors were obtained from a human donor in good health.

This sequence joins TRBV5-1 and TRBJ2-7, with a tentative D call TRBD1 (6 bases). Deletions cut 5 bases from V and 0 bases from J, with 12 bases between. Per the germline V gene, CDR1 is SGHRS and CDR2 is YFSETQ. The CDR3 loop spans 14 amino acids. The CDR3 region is CASRDDRSSYEQYF. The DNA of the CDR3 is TGCGCCAGCAGGGACGACAGGAGCTCCTACGAGCAGTACTTC.

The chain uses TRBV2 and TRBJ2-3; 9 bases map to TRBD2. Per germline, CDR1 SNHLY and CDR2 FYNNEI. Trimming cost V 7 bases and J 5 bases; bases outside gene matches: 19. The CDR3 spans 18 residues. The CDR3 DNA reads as TGTGCCAGCATCGTGGGATTAGCGGGGGAGGTTGCTGGAGATACGCAGTATTTT. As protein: CASIVGLAGEVAGDTQYF.

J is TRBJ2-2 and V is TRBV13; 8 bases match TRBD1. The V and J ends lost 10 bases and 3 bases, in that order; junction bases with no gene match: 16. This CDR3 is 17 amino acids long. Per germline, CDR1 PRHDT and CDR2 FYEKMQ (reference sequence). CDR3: CATLGAPGDRHTGELFF. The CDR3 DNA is TGTGCCACATTAGGGGCCCCAGGGGACAGGCACACCGGGGAGCTGTTTTTT.

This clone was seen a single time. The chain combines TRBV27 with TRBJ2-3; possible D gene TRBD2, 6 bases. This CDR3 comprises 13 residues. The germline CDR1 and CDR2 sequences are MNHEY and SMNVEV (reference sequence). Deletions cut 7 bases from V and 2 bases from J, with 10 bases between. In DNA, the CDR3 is TGTGCCAGCACGGGAGACCCCACAGATACGCAGTATTTT. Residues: CASTGDPTDTQYF.

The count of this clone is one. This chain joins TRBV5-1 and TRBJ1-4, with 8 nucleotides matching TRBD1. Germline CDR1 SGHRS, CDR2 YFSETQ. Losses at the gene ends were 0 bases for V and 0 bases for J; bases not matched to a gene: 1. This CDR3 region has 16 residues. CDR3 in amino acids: CASSLETGATNEKLFF. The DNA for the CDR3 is TGCGCCAGCAGCTTGGAGACAGGGGCAACTAATGAAAAACTGTTTTTT.

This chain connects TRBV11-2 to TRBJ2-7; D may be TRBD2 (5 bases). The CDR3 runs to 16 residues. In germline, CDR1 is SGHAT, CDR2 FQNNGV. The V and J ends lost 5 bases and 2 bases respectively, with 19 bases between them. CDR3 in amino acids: CASSHLRSGNTYEQYF. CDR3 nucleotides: TGTGCCAGCAGCCACCTACGGTCCGGGAATACCTACGAGCAGTACTTC.

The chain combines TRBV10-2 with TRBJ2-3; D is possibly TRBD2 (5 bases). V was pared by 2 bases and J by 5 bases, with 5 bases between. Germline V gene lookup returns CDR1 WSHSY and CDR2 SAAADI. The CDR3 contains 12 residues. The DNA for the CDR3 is TGCGCCAGCAGTGAGCGGGGAGATACGCAGTATTTT. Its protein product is CASSERGDTQYF.

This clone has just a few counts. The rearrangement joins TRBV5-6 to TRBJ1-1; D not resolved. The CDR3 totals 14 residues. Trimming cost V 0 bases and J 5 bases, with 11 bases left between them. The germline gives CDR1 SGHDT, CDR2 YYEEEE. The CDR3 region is CASSLGHKSTEAFF. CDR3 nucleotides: TGTGCCAGCAGCTTGGGGCACAAGTCTACTGAAGCTTTCTTT.

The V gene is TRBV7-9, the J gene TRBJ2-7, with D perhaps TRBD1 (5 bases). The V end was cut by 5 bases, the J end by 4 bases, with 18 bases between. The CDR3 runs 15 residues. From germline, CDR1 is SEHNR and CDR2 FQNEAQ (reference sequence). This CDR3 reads CASSHTDHRGYEQYF. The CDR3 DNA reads TGTGCCAGCAGCCATACCGATCATAGGGGTTACGAGCAGTACTTC.

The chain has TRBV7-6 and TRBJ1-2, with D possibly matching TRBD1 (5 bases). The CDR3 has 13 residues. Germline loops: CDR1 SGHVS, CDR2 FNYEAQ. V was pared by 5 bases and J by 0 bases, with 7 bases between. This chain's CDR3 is CASSPTANYGYTF. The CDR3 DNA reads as TGTGCCAGCAGCCCGACAGCTAACTATGGCTACACCTTC.

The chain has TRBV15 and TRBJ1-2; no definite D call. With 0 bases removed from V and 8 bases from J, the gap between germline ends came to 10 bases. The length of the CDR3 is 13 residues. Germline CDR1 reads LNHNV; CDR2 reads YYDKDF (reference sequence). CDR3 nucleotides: TGTGCCACCAGCAGAGATGAGGGTGGAGGCTACACCTTC. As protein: CATSRDEGGGYTF.

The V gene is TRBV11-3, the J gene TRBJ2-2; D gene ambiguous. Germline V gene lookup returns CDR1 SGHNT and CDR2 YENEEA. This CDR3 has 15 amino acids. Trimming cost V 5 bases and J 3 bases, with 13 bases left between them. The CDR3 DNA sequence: TGTGCCAGCAGCAACTCCAGGATGTACACCGGGGAGCTGTTTTTT. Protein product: CASSNSRMYTGELFF. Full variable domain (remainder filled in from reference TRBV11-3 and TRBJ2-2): EAGVVQSPRYKIIEKKQPVAFWCNPISGHNTLYWYLQNLGQGPELLIRYENEEAVDDSQLPKDRFSAERLKGVDSTLKIQPAELGDSAVYLCASSNSRMYTGELFFGEGSRLTVL.

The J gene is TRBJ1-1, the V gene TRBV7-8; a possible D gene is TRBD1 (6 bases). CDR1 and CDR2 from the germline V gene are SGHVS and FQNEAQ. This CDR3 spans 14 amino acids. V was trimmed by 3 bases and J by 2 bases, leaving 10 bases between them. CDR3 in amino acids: CASSFGGANTEAFF. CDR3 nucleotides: TGTGCCAGCAGCTTTGGGGGGGCAAACACTGAAGCTTTCTTT. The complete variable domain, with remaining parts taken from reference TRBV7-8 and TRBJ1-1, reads GAGVSQSPRYKVAKRGQDVALRCDPISGHVSLFWYQQALGQGPEFLTYFQNEAQLDKSGLPSDRFFAERPEGSVSTLKIQRTQQEDSAVYLCASSFGGANTEAFFGQGTRLTVV.

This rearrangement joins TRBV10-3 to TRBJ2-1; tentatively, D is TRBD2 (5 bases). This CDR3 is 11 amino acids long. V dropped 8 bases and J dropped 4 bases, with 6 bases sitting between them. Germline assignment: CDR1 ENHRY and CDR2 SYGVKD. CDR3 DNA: TGTGCCATCCGAGGGTACAATGAGCAGTTCTTC. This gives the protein CAIRGYNEQFF.

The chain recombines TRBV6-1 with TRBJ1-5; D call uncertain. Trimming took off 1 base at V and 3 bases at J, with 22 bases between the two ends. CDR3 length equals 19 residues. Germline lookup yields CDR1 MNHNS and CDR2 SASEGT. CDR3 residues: CASSEGTGPSATNNQPQHF. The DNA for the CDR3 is TGTGCCAGCAGTGAAGGAACCGGCCCAAGTGCGACAAACAATCAGCCCCAGCATTTT.

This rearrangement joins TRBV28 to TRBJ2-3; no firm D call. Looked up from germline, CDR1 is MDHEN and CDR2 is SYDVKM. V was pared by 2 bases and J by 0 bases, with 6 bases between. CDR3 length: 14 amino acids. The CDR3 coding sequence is TGTGCCAGCAGTTTACACAGCAGCACAGATACGCAGTATTTT. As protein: CASSLHSSTDTQYF.

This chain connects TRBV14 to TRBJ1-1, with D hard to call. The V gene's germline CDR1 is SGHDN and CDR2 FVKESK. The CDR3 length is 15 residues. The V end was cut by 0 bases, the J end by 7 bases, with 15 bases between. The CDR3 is CASSQELIGYGEAFF. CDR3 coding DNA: TGTGCCAGCAGCCAAGAATTGATCGGGTATGGTGAAGCTTTCTTT.

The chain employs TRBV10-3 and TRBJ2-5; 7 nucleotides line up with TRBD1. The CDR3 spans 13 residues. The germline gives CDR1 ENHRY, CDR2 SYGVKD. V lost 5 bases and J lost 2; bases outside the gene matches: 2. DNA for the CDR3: TGTGCCATCAGTTTGGGACAGCAAGAGACCCAGTACTTC. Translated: CAISLGQQETQYF.